Sequencing of this T cell receptor (beta chain) was carried out in a study of blood T cell repertoires in COVID-19. Across the study: T cells, B-cell-depleted T cells, or PBMCs supplied cDNA or gDNA.

Trimming removed 4 bases from V and 3 bases from J; junction bases left unmatched: 5. The CDR3 sequence is 15 residues long. CDR1 and CDR2 (germline): SGHTA, FQGNSA. Original processing methods: How many nucleated cells were present was estimated from reference gene primer amplification. Produced via immunoSEQ multiplex PCR; TCRdb's table is partial and in-frame only. That table is the source of V, J and clone size, and D and trimming were worked out from the DNA. The data hold 170,000 or so clones, with 85% to 90% observed a single time. Seattle researchers signed up patients amid active infection and tracked them longitudinally.

Sequencing was performed on peripheral blood. This clonotype was sampled from a man aged 55 to 70 with COVID-19, enrolled during active disease. The chain links TRBV7-2 to TRBJ1-4; 7 bases match TRBD1. The CDR3 loop reads CASSSRQGSNEKLFF. The CDR3 region has the DNA TGTGCCAGCAGCTCACGACAGGGATCTAATGAAAAACTGTTTTTT.